Listed below are T cell receptor beta chains from one sample, sequenced in a study of blood T cell repertoires in COVID-19. Clones were read by immunoSEQ multiplex PCR, and TCRdb kept only the in-frame ones, dropping some. The profile shows approximately 200,000 clones, about four fifths of them singletons. The specimen was PBMCs or T cells enriched from blood (not recorded which). All receptors come from a man aged 55 to 70 who had recovered from COVID-19. Both conserved end residues are part of each CDR3. Each record gives: clone size, D gene, V gene, J gene, CDR3 DNA, CDR3 protein. A D gene is named only where the DNA matches it firmly. Not every row has a clone size; where given, it reads once, few, many or a size class.

NA,NA,TRBV2,TRBJ1-2,TGTGCCAGCACCGAAGGGGCAGGGATAGGCTATGGCTACACCTTC,CASTEGAGIGYGYTF
once,NA,TRBV4-3,TRBJ1-1,TGCGCCAGCAGCCAAGATTCGGGAGGTGAAGCTTTCTTT,CASSQDSGGEAFF
NA,NA,TRBV2,TRBJ2-1,TGTGCCAGCAGAGGACTACATGAGCAGTTCTTC,CASRGLHEQFF
NA,NA,TRBV19,TRBJ2-6,TGTGCCAGTAGCACAGGGACCGGGGCCAACGTCCTGACTTTC,CASSTGTGANVLTF
NA,TRBD1,TRBV7-2,TRBJ1-2,TGTGCCAGCAGGGAACAGGGGTTAAGCGGTGGCTACACCTTC,CASREQGLSGGYTF
NA,NA,TRBV19,TRBJ2-1,TGTGCCACTGAGGACGGCGGGTACTACAATGAGCAGTTCTTC,CATEDGGYYNEQFF
NA,NA,TRBV4-3,TRBJ2-1,TGCGCCAGCAGCCCGGGAGAAGGGGCCGACAATGAGCAGTTCTTC,CASSPGEGADNEQFF
NA,NA,TRBV2,TRBJ2-2,TGTGCCAGCAGTGACAGGGGGAACACCGGGGAGCTGTTTTTT,CASSDRGNTGELFF
NA,NA,TRBV5-6,TRBJ1-1,TGTGCCAGCAGCTTGGCGGGGGGGGTCCTGAACACTGAAGCTTTCTTT,CASSLAGGVLNTEAFF
NA,NA,TRBV15,TRBJ1-2,TGTGCCACTCGAGGGGGTAACTATGGCTACACCTTC,CATRGGNYGYTF
NA,NA,TRBV11-1,TRBJ2-5,TGTGCCAGCAGCTTAGATCGAGAGACCCAGTACTTC,CASSLDRETQYF
NA,NA,TRBV7-8,TRBJ2-1,TGTGCCAGCAGCTTAGCTGGGAGAAGCAATGAGCAGTTCTTC,CASSLAGRSNEQFF
once,NA,TRBV11-3,TRBJ1-6,TGTGCCAGCAGCTGGACAGTTCCTTATTCACCCCTCCACTTT,CASSWTVPYSPLHF
few,NA,TRBV20-1,TRBJ2-1,TGCCGGGGCGGGGGCCCATCGGAGCAGTTCTTC,CRGGGPSEQFF
NA,NA,TRBV27,TRBJ1-2,TGTGCCAGCAGCCGGACAAGCCCTCCCAATGGCTACACCTTC,CASSRTSPPNGYTF
NA,NA,TRBV7-2,TRBJ2-7,TGTGCCAGCAGCCGTGCACGGGAAGGCCTGGTCTACGAGCAGTACTTC,CASSRAREGLVYEQYF
NA,NA,TRBV19,TRBJ2-1,TGTGCCAGTAGTATTACGAGCTCCTACAATGAGCAGTTCTTC,CASSITSSYNEQFF
NA,NA,TRBV7-9,TRBJ1-5,TGTGCCAGCAGCTTAGGAGGGGGAGTCAATCAGCCCCAGCATTTT,CASSLGGGVNQPQHF
NA,NA,TRBV19,TRBJ2-3,TGTGCCAGTAGTAAGTTAGCAGATACGCAGTATTTT,CASSKLADTQYF
NA,NA,TRBV7-8,TRBJ1-6,TGTGCCAGCACCACCCGGACAGAATCACCCCTCCACTTT,CASTTRTESPLHF
NA,NA,TRBV2,TRBJ1-2,TGTGCCAGCAGTGGGACAGACTTTTATGGCTACACCTTC,CASSGTDFYGYTF
NA,TRBD1,TRBV7-9,TRBJ1-2,TGTGCCAGCAGCTTACAGGGGGGTAAGGGTGGCTACACCTTC,CASSLQGGKGGYTF
NA,TRBD1,TRBV7-2,TRBJ1-3,TGTGCCAGCAGCTTAGAAGCGACAGGGAGTTTTGGAAACACCATATATTTT,CASSLEATGSFGNTIYF
NA,TRBD1,TRBV11-2,TRBJ1-1,TGTGCCAGCAGCTTAGCCCCCGGACAGGGGGCAGGCACTGAAGCTTTCTTT,CASSLAPGQGAGTEAFF
NA,NA,TRBV19,TRBJ2-7,TGTGCCAGTAGTATAGCCAGGGCCTCCTACGAGCAGTACTTC,CASSIARASYEQYF
NA,NA,TRBV30,TRBJ1-2,TGTGCCTGGAGTGTAGGGGCAGGGGGCTACACCTTC,CAWSVGAGGYTF
NA,NA,TRBV6-1,TRBJ1-2,TGTGCCAGCAGTGAATCCGCGCCCCCCGCCTGGGGCTACACCTTC,CASSESAPPAWGYTF
few,TRBD1,TRBV27,TRBJ1-2,TGTGCCAGCAGTTTGGGGGGACAGGGGTGGAAGGGCTACACCTTC,CASSLGGQGWKGYTF
NA,TRBD2,TRBV6-5,TRBJ2-1,TGTGCCAGCAGTTACTTCACTAGCGGAAATGAGCAGTTCTTC,CASSYFTSGNEQFF
few,TRBD1,TRBV7-9,TRBJ2-2,TGTGCCAGCAGCGCCCGACAGGGAGCGAACACCGGGGAGCTGTTTTTT,CASSARQGANTGELFF
NA,TRBD2,TRBV5-6,TRBJ2-1,TGTGCCAGCAGCTTGGGTCTTGATAGCGGGGGAGACAATGAGCAGTTCTTC,CASSLGLDSGGDNEQFF
NA,NA,TRBV20-1,TRBJ1-2,TGCAGTGCTAGAGCGGGGGGTGGCTACACCTTC,CSARAGGGYTF
NA,NA,TRBV24-1,TRBJ1-5,TGTGCCACCAGTCGGGGTAGCAATCAGCCCCAGCATTTT,CATSRGSNQPQHF
NA,NA,TRBV4-1,TRBJ2-3,TGCGCCAGCAGCCAAGAGGCGTCCGCGGGGAACACAGATACGCAGTATTTT,CASSQEASAGNTDTQYF
NA,NA,TRBV10-3,TRBJ1-1,TGTGCCATCAGTGAGTCGAGTCAGGGGCAGACCACTGAAGCTTTCTTT,CAISESSQGQTTEAFF
NA,NA,TRBV29-1,TRBJ2-3,TGCAGCGTAACAGGGTTTACCACAGATACGCAGTATTTT,CSVTGFTTDTQYF
NA,NA,TRBV7-9,TRBJ1-4,TGTGCCAGCAGCTTAGGGACCGGGAGGGGTGAAAAACTGTTTTTT,CASSLGTGRGEKLFF
NA,TRBD1,TRBV6-2/TRBV6-3,TRBJ2-5,TGTGCCAGCAGCCGGACAGGGAACCAAGAGACCCAGTACTTC,CASSRTGNQETQYF
few,NA,TRBV7-2,TRBJ2-7,TGTGCCAGCAGCTTAGAACAGTCTTACGAGCAGTACTTC,CASSLEQSYEQYF
NA,TRBD1,TRBV19,TRBJ1-5,TGTGCCAGTAGTCCATACAGGGGCGGAGATCAGCCCCAGCATTTT,CASSPYRGGDQPQHF
NA,NA,TRBV6-2/TRBV6-3,TRBJ2-3,TGTGCCAGCAGTTACTCAGCGGGTGGCACAGATACGCAGTATTTT,CASSYSAGGTDTQYF
NA,NA,TRBV6-2/TRBV6-3,TRBJ1-5,TGTGCCAGCAGTTACGAGACTCAAAGGCCGCATTTT,CASSYETQRPHF
NA,TRBD1,TRBV5-1,TRBJ1-5,TGCGCCAGCAGCCCTGGACAGGGCTCTGATCAGCCCCAGCATTTT,CASSPGQGSDQPQHF
NA,NA,TRBV6-6,TRBJ1-1,TGTGCCAGCAGTTACCCAGGACAGCCCGAGGGAGCTTTCTTT,CASSYPGQPEGAFF
NA,NA,TRBV7-8,TRBJ1-1,TGTGCCAGCAGCTTAAGGACAGTCACTGAAGCTTTCTTT,CASSLRTVTEAFF
NA,NA,TRBV4-2,TRBJ2-1,TGTGCCAGCAGCTCTCCACGGGGTCCGGAGCAGTTCTTC,CASSSPRGPEQFF